The following is a TCR beta chain sequence with its context. Trimming shortened V by 4 bases and J by 0 bases, and 13 bases separated the two germline ends. The CDR3 has 16 amino acids. CDR1 is SEHNR and CDR2 is FQNEAQ in the germline V gene (reference sequence). This entry belongs to a study of cytomegalovirus exposure and HLA in healthy donors. Only in-frame clones appear in the TCRdb table, and some are missing; sequencing was by immunoSEQ multiplex PCR. In the table there are 150,000 to 200,000 clones, roughly nine tenths of which are singletons. The chain uses TRBV7-9 and TRBJ1-3, with a possible D match to TRBD1 (6 bases). Input material: PBMCs. This receptor was identified in a man aged 25 to 40 in good health and CMV-seropositive. The CDR3 is CASSWGQTISGNTIYF. CDR3 DNA sequence: TGTGCCAGCAGCTGGGGGCAGACGATCTCTGGAAACACCATATATTTT.